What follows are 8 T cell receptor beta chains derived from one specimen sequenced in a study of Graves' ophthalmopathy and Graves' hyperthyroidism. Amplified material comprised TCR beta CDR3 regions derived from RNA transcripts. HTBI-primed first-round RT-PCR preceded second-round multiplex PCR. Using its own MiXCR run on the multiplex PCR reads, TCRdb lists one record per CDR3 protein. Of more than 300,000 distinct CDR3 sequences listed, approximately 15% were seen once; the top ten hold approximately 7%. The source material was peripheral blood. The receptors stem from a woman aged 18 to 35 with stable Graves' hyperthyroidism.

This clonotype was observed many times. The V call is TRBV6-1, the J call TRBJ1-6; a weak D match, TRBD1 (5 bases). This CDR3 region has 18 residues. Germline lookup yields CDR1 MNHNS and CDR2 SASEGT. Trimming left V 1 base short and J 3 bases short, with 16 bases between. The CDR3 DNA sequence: TGTGCCAGCAGTGAAGTCTTGGCAGGGAAAAGCTATAATTCACCCCTCCACTTT. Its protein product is CASSEVLAGKSYNSPLHF.

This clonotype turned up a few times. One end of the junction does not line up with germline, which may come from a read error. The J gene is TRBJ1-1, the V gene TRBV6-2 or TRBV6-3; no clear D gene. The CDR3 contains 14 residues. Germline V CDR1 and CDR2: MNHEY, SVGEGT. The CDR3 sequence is CASGYSRSRAEAFF. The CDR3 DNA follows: TGTGCCAGCGGTTACTCAAGGAGTAGGGCAGAAGCTTTCTTT.

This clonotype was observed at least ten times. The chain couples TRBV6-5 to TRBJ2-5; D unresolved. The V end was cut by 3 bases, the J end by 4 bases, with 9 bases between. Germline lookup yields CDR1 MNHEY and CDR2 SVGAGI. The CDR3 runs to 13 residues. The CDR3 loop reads CASSYKLRETQYF. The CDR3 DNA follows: TGTGCCAGCAGTTATAAGTTACGAGAGACCCAGTACTTC.

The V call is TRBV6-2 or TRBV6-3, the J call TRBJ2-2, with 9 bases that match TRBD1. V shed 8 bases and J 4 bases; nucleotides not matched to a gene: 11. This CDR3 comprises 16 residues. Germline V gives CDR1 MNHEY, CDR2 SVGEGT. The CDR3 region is CASSYTGGSVTGELFF. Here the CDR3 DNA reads TGTGCCAGCTCCTATACAGGGGGCAGCGTCACCGGGGAGCTGTTTTTT.

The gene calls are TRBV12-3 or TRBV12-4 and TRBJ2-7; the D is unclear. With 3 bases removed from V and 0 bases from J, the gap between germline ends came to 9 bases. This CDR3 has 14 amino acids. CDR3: CASSLDAHSYEQYF. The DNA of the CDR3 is TGTGCCAGCAGTTTGGACGCACACTCCTACGAGCAGTACTTC.

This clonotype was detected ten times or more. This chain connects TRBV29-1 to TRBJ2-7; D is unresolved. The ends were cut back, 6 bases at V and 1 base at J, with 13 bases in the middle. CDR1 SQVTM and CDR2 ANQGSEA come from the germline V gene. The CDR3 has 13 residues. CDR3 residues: CSVEVDTSYEQYF. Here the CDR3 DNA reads TGCAGCGTAGAGGTGGATACATCCTACGAGCAGTACTTC.

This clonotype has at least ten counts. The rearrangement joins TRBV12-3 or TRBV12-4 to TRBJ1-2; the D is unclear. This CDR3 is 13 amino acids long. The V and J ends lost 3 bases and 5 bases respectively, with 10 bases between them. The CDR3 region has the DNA TGTGCCAGCAGTTTGGGTACGGATTATGGCTACACCTTC. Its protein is CASSLGTDYGYTF.

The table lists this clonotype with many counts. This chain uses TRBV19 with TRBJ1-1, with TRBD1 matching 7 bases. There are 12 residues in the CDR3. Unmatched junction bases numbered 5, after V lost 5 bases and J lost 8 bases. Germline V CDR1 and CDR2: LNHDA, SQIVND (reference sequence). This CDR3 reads CASSFGQAEAFF. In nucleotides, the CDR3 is TGTGCCAGTAGTTTTGGACAGGCCGAAGCTTTCTTT.